This TCR beta chain was profiled in a study of blood T cells in healthy people across ages. Overall study results and limits: Diversity of TCR beta per million T cells declined in a roughly linear way with age.

Then a second PCR, running roughly 7 to 11 cycles, was carried out with a sample-barcoded 5' primer and a J-beta primer mix. In TCRdb, the 5' RACE reads were re-called with MiXCR into one record per CDR3 protein. Of 1 million to 1.2 million distinct CDR3 sequences in the sample, about two fifths were seen once. Individuals who donated were healthy Caucasians from Russia aged about 6 to 95. RNA extraction gave at least 6 micrograms of total RNA per sample. In germline, CDR1 is MGHRA, CDR2 YSYEKL. The CDR3 has 15 amino acids. V shed 0 bases and J shed 5 bases, with 12 bases lying between them. This clonotype came up many times. Its antigen remains unidentified.

This chain uses TRBV4-1 with TRBJ2-3; D gene unclear. Sequenced input: blood. This receptor was identified in a man aged 18 to 29 in good health. This chain's CDR3 is CASSQDRDARDTQYF. DNA for the CDR3: TGCGCCAGCAGCCAAGATCGAGACGCCAGAGATACGCAGTATTTT.